Detailed here is one T cell receptor beta chain. It lacks a known antigen. Base qualities are missing; no much larger clone stands one base away. TCRbeta CDR3 regions were amplified from genomic DNA using the immunoSEQ Assay, a bias-controlled multiplex PCR. Concerning the study's data processing: Nucleated cell counts per sample were estimated from amplification of reference gene primers within the assay. To quantify the absolute abundance of each unique TCRbeta CDR3 rearrangement, sequence reads were collapsed and filtered. Productive Simpson clonality was computed per sample as the square root of Simpson's diversity index over productive rearrangements. The table comes from immuneACCESS by way of TCRdb, which keeps in-frame sequences with V and J called. Part of the clones is missing from these tables; in studies checked, under half for an unresolved V gene and the rest for unknown reasons. That table gives V, J and clone size, and the DNA gave D and trimming. The table for this sample lists 80,000 to 130,000 clones; roughly 92% of them were counted only once. The ten largest clonotypes hold roughly 5% of the sample.

The data stem from a study of blood T cell repertoires in COVID-19 (TCRdb year 2020). Regarding the research as a whole: Samples covering the acute and convalescent phases of COVID-19 were provided by collaborators in the United States, Italy and Spain. The prospective study material was composed of cDNA or gDNA derived from T cells, B-cell-depleted T cells, or PBMCs. The dataset comprised deeply sampled blood TCRbeta repertoires from subjects exposed to, actively infected with, or recovered from COVID-19. The repertoires were released in a freely available public database intended as a resource for research on the immune response to SARS-CoV-2. Samples were obtained from the ongoing ImmuneRACE study (first 160 participants) and from over a thousand subjects provided by 6 global collaborators. A de-identified subject ID, COVID-19 status, age in years and sex were almost always included in the sample metadata. Where available, HLA class I and class II types were obtained from metadata supplied by the sample provider rather than from assay-based typing.

The study at large found these results: Clinical and demographic metadata were provided uncurated, with the amount varying by source and participant.

The collaborating institutions used their own protocols to collect whole blood in K2EDTA tubes. For TCRbeta analysis, collaborators shipped samples as frozen whole blood, isolated PBMCs, or DNA extracted from either of those sample types. The CDR3 covers 13 residues, taking in both the cysteine and the phenylalanine. Of the read, only the CDR3 DNA is kept; its 39 bases are in frame from base 1. The junction carries 4 bases between V and J, which are trimmed by 2 bases and 0 bases respectively. CDR1 and CDR2 were assigned from the germline V gene (reference sequence) as LNHDA and SQIVND. This chain is built from TRBV19 and TRBJ1-1; there is no confident call for the D gene. This clonotype was obtained from an older man with acute or convalescent COVID-19. Sequenced sample: peripheral blood. CDR3 reads: CASSIQMNTEAFF. At the DNA level, the sequence is TGTGCCAGTAGTATACAGATGAACACTGAAGCTTTCTTT.